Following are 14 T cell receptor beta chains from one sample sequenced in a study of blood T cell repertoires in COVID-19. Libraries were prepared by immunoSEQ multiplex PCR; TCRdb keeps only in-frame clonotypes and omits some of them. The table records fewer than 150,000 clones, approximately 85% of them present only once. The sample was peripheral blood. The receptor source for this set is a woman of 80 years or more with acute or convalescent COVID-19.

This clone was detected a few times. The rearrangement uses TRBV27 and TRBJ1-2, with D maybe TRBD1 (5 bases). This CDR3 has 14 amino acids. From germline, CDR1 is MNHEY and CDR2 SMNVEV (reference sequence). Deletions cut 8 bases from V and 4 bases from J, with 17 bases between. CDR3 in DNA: TGTGCCAGCGGTGCAGGGAATCGTGGCTATGGCTACACCTTC. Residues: CASGAGNRGYGYTF.

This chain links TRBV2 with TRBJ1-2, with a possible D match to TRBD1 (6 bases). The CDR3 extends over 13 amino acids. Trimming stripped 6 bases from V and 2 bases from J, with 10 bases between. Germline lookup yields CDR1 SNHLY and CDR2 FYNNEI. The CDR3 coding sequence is TGTGCCAGCAGCCCCACAGGGAACTATGGCTACACCTTC. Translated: CASSPTGNYGYTF.

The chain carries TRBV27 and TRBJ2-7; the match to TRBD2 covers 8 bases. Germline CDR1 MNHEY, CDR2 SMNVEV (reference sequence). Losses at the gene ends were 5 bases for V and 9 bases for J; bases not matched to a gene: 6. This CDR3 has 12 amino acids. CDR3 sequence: CASSPTGGRQYF. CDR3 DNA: TGTGCCAGCAGTCCCACGGGGGGGAGGCAGTACTTC.

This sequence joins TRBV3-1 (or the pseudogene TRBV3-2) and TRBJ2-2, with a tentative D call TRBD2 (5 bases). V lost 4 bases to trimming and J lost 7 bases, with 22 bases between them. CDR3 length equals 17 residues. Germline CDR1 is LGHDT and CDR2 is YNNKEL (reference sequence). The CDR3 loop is CASSPRGISIGIGELFF. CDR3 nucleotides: TGTGCCAGCAGCCCCCGAGGGATCTCCATTGGCATCGGGGAGCTGTTTTTT.

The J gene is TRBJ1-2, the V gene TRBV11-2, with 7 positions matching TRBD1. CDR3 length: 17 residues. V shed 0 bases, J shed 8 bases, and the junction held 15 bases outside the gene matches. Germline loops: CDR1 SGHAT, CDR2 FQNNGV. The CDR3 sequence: CASSLERGTARSGGYTF. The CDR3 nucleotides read TGTGCCAGCAGCTTAGAGAGGGGGACAGCCCGATCGGGGGGCTACACCTTC. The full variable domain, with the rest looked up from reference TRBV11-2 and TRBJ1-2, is EAGVAQSPRYKIIEKRQSVAFWCNPISGHATLYWYQQILGQGPKLLIQFQNNGVVDDSQLPKDRFSAERLKGVDSTLKIQPAKLEDSAVYLCASSLERGTARSGGYTFGSGTRLTVV.

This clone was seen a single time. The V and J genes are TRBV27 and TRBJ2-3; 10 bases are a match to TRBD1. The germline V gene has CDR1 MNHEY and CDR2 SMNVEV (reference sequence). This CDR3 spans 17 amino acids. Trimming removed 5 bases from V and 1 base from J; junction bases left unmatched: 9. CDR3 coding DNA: TGTGCCAGCAGTCGCGACCGGGGGACAGGGGGCACAGATACGCAGTATTTT. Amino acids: CASSRDRGTGGTDTQYF.

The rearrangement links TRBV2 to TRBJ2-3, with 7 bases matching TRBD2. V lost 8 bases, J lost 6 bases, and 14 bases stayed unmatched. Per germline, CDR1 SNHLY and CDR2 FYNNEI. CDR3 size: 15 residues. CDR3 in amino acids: CASLLMGGGLDTQYF. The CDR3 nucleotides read TGTGCCAGCCTACTTATGGGGGGAGGGTTGGATACGCAGTATTTT.

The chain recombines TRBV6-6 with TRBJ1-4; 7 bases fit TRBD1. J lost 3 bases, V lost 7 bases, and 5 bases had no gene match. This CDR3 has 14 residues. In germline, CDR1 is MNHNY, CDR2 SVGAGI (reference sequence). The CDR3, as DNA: TGTGCCAGCATTAAGACAGGGTCTAATGAAAAACTGTTTTTT. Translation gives CASIKTGSNEKLFF.

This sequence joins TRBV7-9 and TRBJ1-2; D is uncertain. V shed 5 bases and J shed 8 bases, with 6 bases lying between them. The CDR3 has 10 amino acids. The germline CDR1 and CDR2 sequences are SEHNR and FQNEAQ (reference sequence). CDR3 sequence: CASSGRGYTF. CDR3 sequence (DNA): TGTGCCAGCAGCGGCAGAGGCTACACCTTC.

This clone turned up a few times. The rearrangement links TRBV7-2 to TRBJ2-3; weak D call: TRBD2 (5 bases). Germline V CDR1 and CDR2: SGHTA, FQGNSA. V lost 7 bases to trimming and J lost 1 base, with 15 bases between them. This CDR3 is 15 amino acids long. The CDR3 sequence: CASTGGRIGTDTQYF. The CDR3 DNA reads TGTGCCAGCACCGGAGGACGGATCGGCACAGATACGCAGTATTTT.

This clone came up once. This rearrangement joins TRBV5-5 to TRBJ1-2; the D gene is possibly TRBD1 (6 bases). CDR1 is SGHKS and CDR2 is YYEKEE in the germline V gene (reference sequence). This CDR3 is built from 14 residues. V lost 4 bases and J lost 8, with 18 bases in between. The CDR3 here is CASSHVNRADGYTF. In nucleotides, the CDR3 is TGTGCCAGCAGCCATGTTAACAGGGCGGACGGCTACACCTTC. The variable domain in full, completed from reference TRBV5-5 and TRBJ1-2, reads DAGVTQSPTHLIKTRGQQVTLRCSPISGHKSVSWYQQVLGQGPQFIFQYYEKEERGRGNFPDRFSARQFPNYSSELNVNALLLGDSALYLCASSHVNRADGYTFGSGTRLTVV.

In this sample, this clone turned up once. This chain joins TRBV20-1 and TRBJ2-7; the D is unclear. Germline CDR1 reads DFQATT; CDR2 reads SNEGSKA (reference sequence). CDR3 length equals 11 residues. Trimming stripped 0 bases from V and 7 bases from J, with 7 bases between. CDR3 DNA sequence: TGCAGTGCTAGAGAGGTTCAGGAGCAGTACTTC. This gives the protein CSAREVQEQYF.

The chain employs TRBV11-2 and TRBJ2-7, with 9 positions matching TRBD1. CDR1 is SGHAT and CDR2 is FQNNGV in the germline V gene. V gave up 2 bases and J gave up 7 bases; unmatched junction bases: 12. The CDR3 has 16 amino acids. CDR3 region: CASSLLSGQGDGEQYF. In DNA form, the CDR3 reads TGTGCCAGCAGCTTACTTTCGGGACAGGGTGATGGGGAGCAGTACTTC.

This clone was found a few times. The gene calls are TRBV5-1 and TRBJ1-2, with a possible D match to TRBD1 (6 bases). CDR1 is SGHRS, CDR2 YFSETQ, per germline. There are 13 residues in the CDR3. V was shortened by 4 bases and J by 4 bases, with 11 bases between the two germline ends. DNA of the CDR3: TGCGCCAGCAGCATGGACAGCACCTATGGCTACACCTTC. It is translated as CASSMDSTYGYTF.